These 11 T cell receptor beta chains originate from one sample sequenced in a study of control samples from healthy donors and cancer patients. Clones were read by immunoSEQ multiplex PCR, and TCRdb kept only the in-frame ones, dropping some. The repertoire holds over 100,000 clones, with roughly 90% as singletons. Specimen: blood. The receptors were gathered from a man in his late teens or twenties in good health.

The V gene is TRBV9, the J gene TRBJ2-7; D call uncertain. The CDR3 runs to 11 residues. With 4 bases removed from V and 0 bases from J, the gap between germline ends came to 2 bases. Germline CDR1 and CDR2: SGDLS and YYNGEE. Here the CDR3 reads CASSNSYEQYF. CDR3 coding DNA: TGTGCCAGCAGCAACTCCTACGAGCAGTACTTC.

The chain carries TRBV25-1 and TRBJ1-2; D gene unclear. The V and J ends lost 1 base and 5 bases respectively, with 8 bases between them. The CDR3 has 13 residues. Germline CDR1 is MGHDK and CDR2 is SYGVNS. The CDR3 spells CASSESSPYGYTF. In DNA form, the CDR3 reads TGTGCCAGCAGTGAATCATCTCCATATGGCTACACCTTC.

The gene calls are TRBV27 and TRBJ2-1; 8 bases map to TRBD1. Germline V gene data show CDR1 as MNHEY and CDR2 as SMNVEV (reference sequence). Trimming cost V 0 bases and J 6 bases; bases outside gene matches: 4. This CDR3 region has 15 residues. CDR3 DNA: TGTGCCAGCAGTTTATCAGGACAGGGATCCAATGAGCAGTTCTTC. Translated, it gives CASSLSGQGSNEQFF.

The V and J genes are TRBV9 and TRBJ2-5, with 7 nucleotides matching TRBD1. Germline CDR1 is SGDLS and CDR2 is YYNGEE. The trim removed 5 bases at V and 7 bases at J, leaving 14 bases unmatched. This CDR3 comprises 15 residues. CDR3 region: CASSRTGDPEGTQYF. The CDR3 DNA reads TGTGCCAGCAGTCGCACAGGGGACCCCGAGGGGACCCAGTACTTC.

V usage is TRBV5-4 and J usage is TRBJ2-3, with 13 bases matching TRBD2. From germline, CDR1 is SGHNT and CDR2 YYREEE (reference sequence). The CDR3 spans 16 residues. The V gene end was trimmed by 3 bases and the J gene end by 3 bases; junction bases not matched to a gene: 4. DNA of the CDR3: TGTGCCAGCAGCTCCGGACTAGCGGGGGCGACAGATACGCAGTATTTT. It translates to CASSSGLAGATDTQYF. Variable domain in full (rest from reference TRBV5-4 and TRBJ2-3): ETGVTQSPTHLIKTRGQQVTLRCSSQSGHNTVSWYQQALGQGPQFIFQYYREEENGRGNFPPRFSGLQFPNYSSELNVNALELDDSALYLCASSSGLAGATDTQYFGPGTRLTVL.

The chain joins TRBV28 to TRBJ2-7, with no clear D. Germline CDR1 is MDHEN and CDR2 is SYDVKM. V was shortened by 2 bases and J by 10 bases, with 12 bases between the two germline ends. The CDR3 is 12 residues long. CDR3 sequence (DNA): TGTGCCAGCAGTTTAGTTTACGGCGAACAGTACTTC. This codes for CASSLVYGEQYF. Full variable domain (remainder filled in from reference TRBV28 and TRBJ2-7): DVKVTQSSRYLVKRTGEKVFLECVQDMDHENMFWYRQDPGLGLRLIYFSYDVKMKEKGDIPEGYSVSREKKERFSLILESASTNQTSMYLCASSLVYGEQYFGPGTRLTVT.

The CDR3 coding sequence is TGTGCCAGCAGGAGACAGGAATTGGGGGCCAACGTCCTGACTTTC. This translates into CASRRQELGANVLTF. The chain employs TRBV27 and TRBJ2-6; possible D gene TRBD1, 6 bases. The CDR3 totals 15 residues. Trimming pared 6 bases from V and 4 bases from J, leaving 13 bases between. Germline lookup yields CDR1 MNHEY and CDR2 SMNVEV (reference sequence).

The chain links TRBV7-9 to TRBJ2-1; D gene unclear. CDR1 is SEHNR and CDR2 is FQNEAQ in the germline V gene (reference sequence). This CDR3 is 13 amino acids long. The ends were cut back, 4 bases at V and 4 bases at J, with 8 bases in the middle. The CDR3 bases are TGTGCCAGCAGCTCTTCAGAGTACAATGAGCAGTTCTTC. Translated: CASSSSEYNEQFF.

The CDR3 sequence: CASSTHELYEQYF. CDR3 coding DNA: TGTGCCAGCAGCACACACGAACTCTACGAGCAGTACTTC. This chain uses TRBV6-5 with TRBJ2-7, with D unresolved. Germline values: CDR1 MNHEY, CDR2 SVGAGI. This CDR3 has 13 residues. Trimming stripped 6 bases from V and 3 bases from J, with 12 bases between.

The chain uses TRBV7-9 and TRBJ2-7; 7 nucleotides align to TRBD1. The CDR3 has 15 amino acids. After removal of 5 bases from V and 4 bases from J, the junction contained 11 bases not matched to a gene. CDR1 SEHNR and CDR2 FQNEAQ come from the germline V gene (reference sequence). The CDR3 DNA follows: TGTGCCAGCAGCCACGGGACAGTCAAAGGGTACGAGCAGTACTTC. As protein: CASSHGTVKGYEQYF.

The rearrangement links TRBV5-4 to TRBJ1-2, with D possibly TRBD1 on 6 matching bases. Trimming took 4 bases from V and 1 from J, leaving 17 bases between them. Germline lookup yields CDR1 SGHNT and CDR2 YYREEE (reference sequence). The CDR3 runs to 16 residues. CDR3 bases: TGTGCCAGCAGCCGAAGCGGACAGAGCAGTAACTATGGCTACACCTTC. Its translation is CASSRSGQSSNYGYTF.